Sequencing of this TCR beta chain was carried out in a study of blood T cell repertoires in COVID-19 (TCRdb year 2020). At the level of the whole study: Samples from collaborators originated in the United States, Italy and Spain and spanned both the acute and convalescent phases of COVID-19. The prospective study material was composed of cDNA or gDNA derived from T cells, B-cell-depleted T cells, or PBMCs. The dataset comprised deeply sampled blood TCRbeta repertoires from subjects exposed to, actively infected with, or recovered from COVID-19. A freely available public database, intended as a resource for researchers studying the immune response to SARS-CoV-2, is where the repertoires were released. The samples were drawn from two sources: the first 160 participants of the ongoing ImmuneRACE study, and over 950 subjects contributed by 6 global collaborators. Sample metadata almost always included a de-identified subject ID, COVID-19 status, age in years and sex. Where available, HLA class I and class II types were taken from metadata supplied by the sample provider and were not determined by assay-based typing. Results and caveats for the whole study, not just this receptor: The quantity of clinical and demographic metadata differed by source and by participant and was supplied without curation.

With regard to this clone: Its antigen is unknown. Base qualities are not at hand, and no much larger clone is one base apart.

The CDR3 runs 16 residues from the cysteine to the phenylalanine. Only the CDR3 DNA is retained, 48 bases long and in frame from the first base. According to the germline V gene (reference sequence), CDR1 reads LGHDT and CDR2 reads YNNKEL. Relative to germline, V is missing 0 bases and J is missing 5 bases, with 9 bases of the junction outside any gene match. In the prospective study, participants were roughly 18 to 100 years old, resided in about two dozen geographic areas of the United States, and were enrolled through a virtual design. In the prospective study, participants were assigned to cohorts based on the clinical history participants reported in a screening survey and a study questionnaire. For ImmuneRACE Cohort 3, a participant was defined as recovered based on two consecutive negative NP/OP PCR tests, clearance by a healthcare professional, or resolution of symptoms. In the prospective study, whole blood, serum and a nasopharyngeal or oropharyngeal swab were collected from each participant by mobile phlebotomists. Additional blood draws and questionnaires over an approximately two-month period could optionally be provided by prospective study participants. Blood samples from the prospective study were shipped frozen or at room temperature prior to DNA extraction.

TCRbeta CDR3 regions were amplified from genomic DNA by means of the immunoSEQ Assay, a bias-controlled multiplex PCR. In the paper's pipeline: Within the assay, amplification of reference gene primers was used to estimate how many nucleated cells each sample contained. To quantify the absolute abundance of each unique TCRbeta CDR3 rearrangement, sequence reads were collapsed and filtered. For each sample, productive Simpson clonality was calculated as the square root of Simpson's diversity index across productive rearrangements. TCRdb obtained this table from immuneACCESS and retained in-frame rearrangements with V and J assigned. These tables miss some clones; where compared with another copy, unresolved V genes account for less than half of the shortfall, and the remainder is unexplained. V and J calls and clone size are those listed in that table; D and trimming were worked out from the DNA. Counted in this sample were fewer than 400,000 clones; 80% to 90% of them appeared once. The leading ten clones occupy about 5% of the sample.

This receptor was identified in a man aged 30 to 39 who had recovered from COVID-19. The chain is made from TRBV3-1 (or the pseudogene TRBV3-2) and TRBJ2-5; 7 central nucleotides agree with TRBD2. The sequenced material came from PBMCs or T cells enriched from blood (not recorded which). The CDR3 is CASSQDRTGGQETQYF. The nucleotide sequence reads as follows: TGTGCCAGCAGCCAAGATCGAACGGGGGGTCAGGAGACCCAGTACTTC.